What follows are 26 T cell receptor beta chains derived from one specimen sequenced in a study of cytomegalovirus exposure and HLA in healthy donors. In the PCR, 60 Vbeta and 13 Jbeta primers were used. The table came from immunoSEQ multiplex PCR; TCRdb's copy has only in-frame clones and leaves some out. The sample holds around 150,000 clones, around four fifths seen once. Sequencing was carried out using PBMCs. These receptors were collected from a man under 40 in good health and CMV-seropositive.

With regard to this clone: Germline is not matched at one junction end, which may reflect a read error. The CDR3: CASGVAPSLAGGQDTQYF. CDR3 sequence (DNA): TGTGCCAGCGGCGTAGCCCCATCCCTAGCTGGGGGACAAGATACGCAGTATTTT. V and J are TRBV9 and TRBJ2-3, with D perhaps TRBD1 (6 bases). The CDR3 extends over 18 amino acids. In germline, CDR1 is SGDLS, CDR2 YYNGEE.

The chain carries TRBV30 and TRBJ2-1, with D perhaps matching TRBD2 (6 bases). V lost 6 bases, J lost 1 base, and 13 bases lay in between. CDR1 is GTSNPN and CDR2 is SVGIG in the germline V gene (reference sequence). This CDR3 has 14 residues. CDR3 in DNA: TGTGCCTGCGATGCGGGGCAGTCCTACAATGAGCAGTTCTTC. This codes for CACDAGQSYNEQFF.

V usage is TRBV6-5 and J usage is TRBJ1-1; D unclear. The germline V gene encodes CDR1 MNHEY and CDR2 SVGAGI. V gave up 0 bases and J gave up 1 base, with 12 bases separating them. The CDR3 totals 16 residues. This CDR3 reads CASSYSNPTWNTEAFF. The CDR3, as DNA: TGTGCCAGCAGTTACTCGAATCCGACATGGAACACTGAAGCTTTCTTT.

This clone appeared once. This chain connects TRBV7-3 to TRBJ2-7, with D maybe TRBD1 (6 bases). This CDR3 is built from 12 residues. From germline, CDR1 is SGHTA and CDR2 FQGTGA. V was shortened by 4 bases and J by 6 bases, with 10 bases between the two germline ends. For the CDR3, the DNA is TGTGCCAGCAGCTCACAACAGGGCGAGCAGTACTTC. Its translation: CASSSQQGEQYF.

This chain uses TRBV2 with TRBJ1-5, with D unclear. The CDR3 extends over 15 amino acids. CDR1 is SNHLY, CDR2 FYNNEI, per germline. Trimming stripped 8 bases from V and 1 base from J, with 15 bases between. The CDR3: CASALSSWSNQPQHF. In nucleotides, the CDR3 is TGTGCCAGCGCCCTATCTTCGTGGAGCAATCAGCCCCAGCATTTT.

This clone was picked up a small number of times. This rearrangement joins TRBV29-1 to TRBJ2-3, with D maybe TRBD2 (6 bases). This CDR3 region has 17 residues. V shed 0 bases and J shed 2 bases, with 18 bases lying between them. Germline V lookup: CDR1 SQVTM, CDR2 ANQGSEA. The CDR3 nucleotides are TGCAGCGTTGAAGACCCGACTAGAGGGCAGACCACAGATACGCAGTATTTT. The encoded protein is CSVEDPTRGQTTDTQYF.

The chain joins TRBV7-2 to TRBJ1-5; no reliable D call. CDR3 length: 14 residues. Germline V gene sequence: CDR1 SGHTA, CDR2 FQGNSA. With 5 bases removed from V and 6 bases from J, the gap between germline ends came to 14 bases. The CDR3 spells CASSPMRWSQPQHF. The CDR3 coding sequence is TGTGCCAGCAGCCCAATGAGGTGGTCTCAGCCCCAGCATTTT.

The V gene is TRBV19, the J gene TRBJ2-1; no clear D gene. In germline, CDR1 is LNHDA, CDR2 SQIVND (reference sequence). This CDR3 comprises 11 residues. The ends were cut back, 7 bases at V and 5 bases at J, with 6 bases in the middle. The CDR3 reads CASTRNNEQFF. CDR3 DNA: TGTGCCAGTACTAGAAACAATGAGCAGTTCTTC.

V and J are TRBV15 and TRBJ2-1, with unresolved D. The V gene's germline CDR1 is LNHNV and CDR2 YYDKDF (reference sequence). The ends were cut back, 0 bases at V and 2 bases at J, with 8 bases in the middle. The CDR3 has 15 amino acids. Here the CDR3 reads CATSRENRAYNEQFF. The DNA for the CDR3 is TGTGCCACCAGCAGAGAGAACAGAGCCTACAATGAGCAGTTCTTC.

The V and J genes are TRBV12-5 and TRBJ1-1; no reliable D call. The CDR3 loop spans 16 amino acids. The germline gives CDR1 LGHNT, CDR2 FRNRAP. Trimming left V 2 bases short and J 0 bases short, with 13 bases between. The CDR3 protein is CASGLSTDPMNTEAFF. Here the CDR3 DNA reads TGTGCTAGTGGTTTGAGCACAGACCCCATGAACACTGAAGCTTTCTTT.

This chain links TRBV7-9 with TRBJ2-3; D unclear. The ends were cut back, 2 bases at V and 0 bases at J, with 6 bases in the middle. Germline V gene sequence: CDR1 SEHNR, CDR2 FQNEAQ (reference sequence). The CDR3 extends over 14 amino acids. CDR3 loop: CASSLSPSTDTQYF. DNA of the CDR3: TGTGCCAGCAGCTTATCCCCGAGCACAGATACGCAGTATTTT.

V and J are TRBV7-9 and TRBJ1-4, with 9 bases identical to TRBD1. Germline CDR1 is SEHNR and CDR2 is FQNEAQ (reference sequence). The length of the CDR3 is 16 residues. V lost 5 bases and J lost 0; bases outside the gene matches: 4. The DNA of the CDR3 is TGTGCCAGCAGCCAACGACAGGGGGCAACTAATGAAAAACTGTTTTTT. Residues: CASSQRQGATNEKLFF.

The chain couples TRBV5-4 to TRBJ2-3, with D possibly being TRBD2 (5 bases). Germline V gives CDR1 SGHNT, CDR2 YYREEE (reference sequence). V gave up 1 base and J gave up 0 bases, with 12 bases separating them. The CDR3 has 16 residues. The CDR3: CASSLPTGRSTDTQYF. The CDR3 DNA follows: TGTGCCAGCAGCTTGCCGACTGGGAGAAGCACAGATACGCAGTATTTT.

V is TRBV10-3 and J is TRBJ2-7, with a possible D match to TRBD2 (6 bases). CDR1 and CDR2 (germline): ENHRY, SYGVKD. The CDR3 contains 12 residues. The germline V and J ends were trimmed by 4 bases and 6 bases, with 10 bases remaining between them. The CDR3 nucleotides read TGTGCCATCAGTGCTTACGGGGGCGAGCAGTACTTC. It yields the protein CAISAYGGEQYF.

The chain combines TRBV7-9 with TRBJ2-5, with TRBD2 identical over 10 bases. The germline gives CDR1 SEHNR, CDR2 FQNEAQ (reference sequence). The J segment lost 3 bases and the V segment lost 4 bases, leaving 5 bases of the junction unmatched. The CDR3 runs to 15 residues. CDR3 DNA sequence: TGTGCCAGCAGCTCCGGGACTAGCGACGAAGAGACCCAGTACTTC. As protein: CASSSGTSDEETQYF.

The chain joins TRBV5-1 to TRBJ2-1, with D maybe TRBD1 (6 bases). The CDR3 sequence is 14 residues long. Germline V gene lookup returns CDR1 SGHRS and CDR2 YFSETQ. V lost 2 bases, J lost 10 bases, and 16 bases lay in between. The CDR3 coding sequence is TGCGCCAGCAGCTTATACGGAACAGGGAACGAGCAGTTCTTC. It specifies CASSLYGTGNEQFF.

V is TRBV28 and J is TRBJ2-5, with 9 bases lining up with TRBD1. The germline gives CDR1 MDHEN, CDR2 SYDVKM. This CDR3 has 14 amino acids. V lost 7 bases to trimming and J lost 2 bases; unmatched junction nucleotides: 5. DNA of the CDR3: TGTGCCAGCATCCGGGACAGGGTACAAGAGACCCAGTACTTC. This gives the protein CASIRDRVQETQYF.

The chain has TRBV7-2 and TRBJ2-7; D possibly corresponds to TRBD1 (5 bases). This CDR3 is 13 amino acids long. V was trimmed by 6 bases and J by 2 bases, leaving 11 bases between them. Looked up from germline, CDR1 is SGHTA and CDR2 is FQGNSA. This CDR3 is CASSTRATYEQYF. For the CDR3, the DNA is TGTGCCAGCAGTACCAGGGCTACCTACGAGCAGTACTTC.

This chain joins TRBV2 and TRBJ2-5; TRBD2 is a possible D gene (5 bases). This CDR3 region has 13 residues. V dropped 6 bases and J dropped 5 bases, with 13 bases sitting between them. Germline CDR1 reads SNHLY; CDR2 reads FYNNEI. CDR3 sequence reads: CASSREGGETQYF. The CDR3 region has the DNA TGTGCCAGCAGCCGCGAGGGTGGGGAGACCCAGTACTTC.

The CDR3 coding sequence is TGCGCCAGCAGCCAAGGGACTGGAAGGGGGAATGAGCAGTTCTTC. It is translated as CASSQGTGRGNEQFF. The chain is built from TRBV4-1 and TRBJ2-1, with D possibly matching TRBD1 (6 bases). The CDR3 spans 15 residues. The germline CDR1 and CDR2 sequences are MGHRA and YSYEKL. The V and J ends lost 1 base and 7 bases respectively, with 14 bases between them.

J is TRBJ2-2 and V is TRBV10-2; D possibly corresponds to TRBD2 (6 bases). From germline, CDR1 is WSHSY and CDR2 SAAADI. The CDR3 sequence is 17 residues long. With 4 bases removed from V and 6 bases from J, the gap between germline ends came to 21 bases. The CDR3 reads CASSAHPGTWRPGELFF. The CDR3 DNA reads TGCGCCAGCAGTGCACATCCAGGGACTTGGAGGCCCGGGGAGCTGTTTTTT.

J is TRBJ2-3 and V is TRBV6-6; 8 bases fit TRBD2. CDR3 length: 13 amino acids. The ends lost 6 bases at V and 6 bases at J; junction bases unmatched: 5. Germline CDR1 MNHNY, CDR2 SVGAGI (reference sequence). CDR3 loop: CASRGTSDDTQYF. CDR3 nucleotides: TGTGCCAGCAGGGGGACTAGTGATGATACGCAGTATTTT.

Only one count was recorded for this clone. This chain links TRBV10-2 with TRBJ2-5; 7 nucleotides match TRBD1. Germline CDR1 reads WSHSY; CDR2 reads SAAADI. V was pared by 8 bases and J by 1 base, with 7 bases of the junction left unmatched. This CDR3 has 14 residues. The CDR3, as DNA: TGCGCCAGCTCGGGACAGACCCCCCAAGAGACCCAGTACTTC. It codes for CASSGQTPQETQYF.

The CDR3 loop is CASSPRAQRAGELFF. CDR3 in DNA: TGTGCCAGCAGTCCCAGGGCCCAGAGAGCCGGGGAGCTGTTTTTT. V gene TRBV6-5 combines with J gene TRBJ2-2, with D tentatively TRBD1 (5 bases). Trimming took off 5 bases at V and 6 bases at J, with 16 bases between the two ends. Germline values: CDR1 MNHEY, CDR2 SVGAGI. This CDR3 contains 15 residues.

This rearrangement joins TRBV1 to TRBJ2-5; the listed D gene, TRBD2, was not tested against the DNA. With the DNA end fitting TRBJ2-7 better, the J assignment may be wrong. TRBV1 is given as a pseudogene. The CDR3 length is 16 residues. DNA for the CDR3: TGCACCAGCAGCCCGCGGGGGCTTTATTCCCCCCACGAGCAGTACTTC. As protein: CTSSPRGLYSPHEQYF.

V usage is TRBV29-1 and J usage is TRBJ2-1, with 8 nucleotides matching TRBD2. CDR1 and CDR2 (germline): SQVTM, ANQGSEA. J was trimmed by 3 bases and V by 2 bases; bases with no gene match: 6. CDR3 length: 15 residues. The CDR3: CSVERSGGFYNEQFF. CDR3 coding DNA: TGCAGCGTTGAAAGGAGCGGGGGTTTCTACAATGAGCAGTTCTTC.